Following are 14 T cell receptor beta chains from one sample sequenced in a study of T cell repertoires in cytomegalovirus infection. TCRdb reprocessed the reads with MiXCR, giving one entry per CDR3 protein. The table shows approximately 240,000 distinct CDR3 sequences, with 9% to 15% occurring only once. The sequenced sample consisted of PBMCs. The receptors were sampled from a human donor in good health (CMV status not recorded). Some clones in this sample may be carry-over from other donors' samples.

The chain couples TRBV3-1 to TRBJ1-1; tentatively, D is TRBD1 (6 bases). The V end lost 4 bases, the J end lost 0 bases, and 12 bases lay between the germline ends. Germline V lookup: CDR1 LGHDT, CDR2 YNNKEL (reference sequence). The CDR3 extends over 15 amino acids. CDR3: CASSLQGGMNTEAFF. The CDR3 DNA follows: TGTGCCAGCAGCCTCCAAGGGGGGATGAACACTGAAGCTTTCTTT.

This clonotype has ten or more counts. The chain employs TRBV7-9 and TRBJ2-7, with TRBD2 matching 13 bases. Trimming at V came to 1 base and at J to 1 base, leaving 4 bases not matched to a gene. The CDR3 is 17 amino acids. The germline CDR1 and CDR2 sequences are SEHNR and FQNEAQ (reference sequence). In DNA form, the CDR3 reads TGTGCCAGCAGCTTAGGAGGGACTAGCGGGGAATCCTACGAGCAGTACTTC. It translates to CASSLGGTSGESYEQYF.

The chain joins TRBV6-5 to TRBJ1-1, with a weak D call TRBD1 (5 bases). V lost 6 bases and J lost 1, with 21 bases in between. The CDR3 extends over 17 amino acids. Germline V gives CDR1 MNHEY, CDR2 SVGAGI. In DNA form, the CDR3 reads TGTGCCAGCAGCTATCCCTCCGGGCGGGGGAGGAACACTGAAGCTTTCTTT. Protein sequence: CASSYPSGRGRNTEAFF.

The V gene is TRBV7-2, the J gene TRBJ2-3; tentatively, D is TRBD2 (6 bases). V was trimmed by 4 bases and J by 2 bases, leaving 19 bases between them. The CDR3 length is 17 residues. In germline, CDR1 is SGHTA, CDR2 FQGNSA. CDR3 DNA sequence: TGTGCCAGCAGCTACCAAGGGTGGGGGGTCTCCACAGATACGCAGTATTTT. This codes for CASSYQGWGVSTDTQYF. Supplemented by reference TRBV7-2 and TRBJ2-3, the full variable domain reads GAGVSQSPSNKVTEKGKDVELRCDPISGHTALYWYRQSLGQGLEFLIYFQGNSAPDKSGLPSDRFSAERTGGSVSTLTIQRTQQEDSAVYLCASSYQGWGVSTDTQYFGPGTRLTVL.

This clonotype was counted many times. J is TRBJ2-3 and V is TRBV20-1, with TRBD2 matching over 7 bases. With V trimmed by 0 bases and J by 4 bases, 7 bases remained unmatched. The CDR3 consists of 15 residues. The germline V gene encodes CDR1 DFQATT and CDR2 SNEGSKA (reference sequence). The CDR3 loop is CSARDGAGEPDTQYF. The CDR3 DNA sequence: TGCAGTGCTAGAGACGGGGCGGGAGAACCAGATACGCAGTATTTT.

V usage is TRBV5-1 and J usage is TRBJ2-3; D is uncertain. CDR1 and CDR2 from the germline V gene are SGHRS and YFSETQ. CDR3 length: 13 amino acids. V was pared by 3 bases and J by 2 bases, with 7 bases between. This chain's CDR3 is CASSYGHTDTQYF. The CDR3 DNA sequence: TGCGCCAGCAGCTACGGCCACACAGATACGCAGTATTTT.

This clonotype was detected many times. DNA for the CDR3: TGTGCCAGCAGCCAAGATCTACAGGGGAAGGGCACCTTC. Protein: CASSQDLQGKGTF. The rearrangement uses TRBV14 and TRBJ1-2; 7 bases fit TRBD1. The CDR3 is 13 amino acids. V shed 0 bases, J shed 13 bases, and the junction held 8 bases outside the gene matches. Germline lookup yields CDR1 SGHDN and CDR2 FVKESK.

At least ten counts were recorded for this clonotype. V is TRBV7-8 and J is TRBJ1-5; 8 positions match TRBD1. Germline-derived CDR1 and CDR2 are SGHVS and FQNEAQ. The ends lost 2 bases at V and 3 bases at J; junction bases unmatched: 6. The CDR3 loop spans 16 amino acids. As DNA, the CDR3 is TGTGCCAGCAGCTTACGGGAGGACAGGGACAATCAGCCCCAGCATTTT. Translation gives CASSLREDRDNQPQHF. Full variable domain (rest looked up from reference TRBV7-8 and TRBJ1-5): GAGVSQSPRYKVAKRGQDVALRCDPISGHVSLFWYQQALGQGPEFLTYFQNEAQLDKSGLPSDRFFAERPEGSVSTLKIQRTQQEDSAVYLCASSLREDRDNQPQHFGDGTRLSIL.

V usage is TRBV28 and J usage is TRBJ2-3; 8 nucleotides line up with TRBD1. Germline loops: CDR1 MDHEN, CDR2 SYDVKM. The CDR3 is made up of 15 amino acids. V shed 7 bases and J 1 base; nucleotides not matched to a gene: 7. The CDR3 region is CASTGQGRRTDTQYF. The CDR3 coding sequence is TGTGCCAGCACCGGACAGGGTCGACGCACAGATACGCAGTATTTT.

The gene calls are TRBV20-1 and TRBJ2-3; the D gene is possibly TRBD2 (5 bases). V was clipped by 5 bases and J by 1 base, with 13 bases between them. There are 14 residues in the CDR3. Looked up from germline, CDR1 is DFQATT and CDR2 is SNEGSKA (reference sequence). Written as DNA, the CDR3 is TGCAGTGCTCACGGGGTCTTAGGCACAGATACGCAGTATTTT. The encoded protein is CSAHGVLGTDTQYF.

This clonotype occurred many times. The chain couples TRBV5-5 to TRBJ1-4, with D unclear. The CDR3 contains 14 residues. CDR1 is SGHKS and CDR2 is YYEKEE in the germline V gene (reference sequence). Trimming pared 0 bases from V and 4 bases from J, leaving 7 bases between. The CDR3 region is CASSLGRLNEKLFF. The CDR3 DNA reads TGTGCCAGCAGCTTGGGGCGGCTTAATGAAAAACTGTTTTTT.

This clonotype was seen only a few times. The V gene is TRBV27, the J gene TRBJ2-3; possible D gene TRBD2, 6 bases. The germline V gene encodes CDR1 MNHEY and CDR2 SMNVEV (reference sequence). This CDR3 is built from 13 residues. Trimming took off 5 bases at V and 9 bases at J, with 15 bases between the two ends. The CDR3 region has the DNA TGTGCCAGCAGTACCGGGACGGCGGGGACGCAGTATTTT. This codes for CASSTGTAGTQYF.

This clonotype was seen ten or more times. The CDR3 bases are TGTGCCAGTAGCCCTTTTGACTCCCAGAGGGGCTACACCTTC. It codes for CASSPFDSQRGYTF. The chain combines TRBV19 with TRBJ1-2; D is undetermined. V lost 6 bases and J lost 8, with 19 bases in between. This CDR3 is built from 14 residues. The germline V gene has CDR1 LNHDA and CDR2 SQIVND (reference sequence).

The rearrangement links TRBV20-1 to TRBJ2-3; D is unclear. Germline V CDR1 and CDR2: DFQATT, SNEGSKA (reference sequence). The CDR3 contains 13 residues. Trimming removed 6 bases at V and 4 bases at J, with 14 bases between. CDR3 coding DNA: TGCAGTGCCAAAGCTGGTGGCGCAGATACGCAGTATTTT. It codes for CSAKAGGADTQYF.